This T cell receptor (beta chain) was documented in a study of technical replicates of blood from a handful of donors. The assay was immunoSEQ multiplex PCR, and TCRdb's table has in-frame clones only and misses some. Altogether about 75,000 clones are present, about 97% being singletons, with the ten largest covering under 0.35%. The germline gives CDR1 SQVTM, CDR2 ANQGSEA. V was pared by 2 bases and J by 4 bases, with 11 bases between. This CDR3 comprises 13 residues. The chain has TRBV29-1 and TRBJ1-1; D gene uncertain. The TCR originated in a human donor in good health. The specimen sequenced was T cells isolated from PBMCs. The CDR3 loop reads CSVETGFATEAFF. The CDR3 DNA reads TGCAGCGTTGAAACGGGGTTTGCCACTGAAGCTTTCTTT.